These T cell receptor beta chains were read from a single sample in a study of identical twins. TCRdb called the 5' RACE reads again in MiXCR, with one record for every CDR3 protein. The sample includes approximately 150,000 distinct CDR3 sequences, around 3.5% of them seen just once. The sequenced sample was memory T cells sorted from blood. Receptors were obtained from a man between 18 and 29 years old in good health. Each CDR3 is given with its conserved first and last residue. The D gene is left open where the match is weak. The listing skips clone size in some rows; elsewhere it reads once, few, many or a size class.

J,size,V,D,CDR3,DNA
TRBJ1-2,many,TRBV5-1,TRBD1,CASSLEGTGDLKNYGYTF,TGCGCCAGCAGCTTGGAAGGGACAGGGGACTTAAAAAACTATGGCTACACCTTC
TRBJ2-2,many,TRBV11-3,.,CASSPVVGSNTGELFF,TGTGCCAGCAGCCCGGTAGTAGGGTCGAACACCGGGGAGCTGTTTTTT
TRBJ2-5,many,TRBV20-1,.,CSASMTASGETQYF,TGCAGTGCTAGTATGACTGCCTCTGGGGAGACCCAGTACTTC
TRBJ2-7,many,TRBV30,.,CAWRGNEQYF,TGTGCCTGGAGAGGTAACGAGCAGTACTTC
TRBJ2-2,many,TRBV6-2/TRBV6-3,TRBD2,CASRGLASGELFF,TGTGCCAGCAGAGGACTAGCGTCCGGGGAGCTGTTTTTT
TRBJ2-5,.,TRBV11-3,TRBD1,CASSPRGREETQYF,TGTGCCAGCAGCCCCAGGGGGCGAGAGGAGACCCAGTACTTC
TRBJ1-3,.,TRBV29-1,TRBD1,CSVRQGTNTIYF,TGCAGCGTAAGACAGGGGACAAACACCATATATTTT
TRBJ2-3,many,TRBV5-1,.,CASSPGRAGTDTQYF,TGCGCCAGCAGCCCGGGGCGGGCTGGCACAGATACGCAGTATTTT
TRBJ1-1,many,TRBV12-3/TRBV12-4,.,CASSFGGAEAFF,TGTGCCAGCAGTTTCGGGGGGGCCGAAGCTTTCTTT
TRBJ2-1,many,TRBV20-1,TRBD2,CSAIQASGYNEQFF,TGCAGTGCTATACAAGCTAGCGGATACAATGAGCAGTTCTTC
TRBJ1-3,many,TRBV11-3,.,CASSSQGWTTESGNTIYF,TGTGCCAGCAGCTCTCAGGGGTGGACGACCGAATCTGGAAACACCATATATTTT
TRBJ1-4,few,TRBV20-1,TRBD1,CSARVSPDRVFEKLFF,TGCAGTGCTAGAGTGAGCCCAGACAGGGTTTTTGAAAAACTGTTTTTT
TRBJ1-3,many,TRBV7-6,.,CASSLNRENTIYF,TGTGCCAGCAGCTTAAATAGGGAGAACACCATATATTTT